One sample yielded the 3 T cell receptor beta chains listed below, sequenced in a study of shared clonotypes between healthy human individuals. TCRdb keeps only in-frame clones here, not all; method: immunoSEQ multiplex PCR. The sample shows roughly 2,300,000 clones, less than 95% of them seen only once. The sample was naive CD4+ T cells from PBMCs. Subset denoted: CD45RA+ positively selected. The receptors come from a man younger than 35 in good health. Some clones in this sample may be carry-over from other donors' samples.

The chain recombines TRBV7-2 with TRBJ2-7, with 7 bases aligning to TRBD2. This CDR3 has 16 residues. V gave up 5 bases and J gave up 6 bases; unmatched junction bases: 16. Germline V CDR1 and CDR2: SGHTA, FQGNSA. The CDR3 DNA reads TGTGCCAGCAGCCCCGGGAGGACCGGAAGGACATCCGAGCAGTACTTC. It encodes CASSPGRTGRTSEQYF. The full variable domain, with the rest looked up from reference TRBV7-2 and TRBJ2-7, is GAGVSQSPSNKVTEKGKDVELRCDPISGHTALYWYRQSLGQGLEFLIYFQGNSAPDKSGLPSDRFSAERTGGSVSTLTIQRTQQEDSAVYLCASSPGRTGRTSEQYFGPGTRLTVT.

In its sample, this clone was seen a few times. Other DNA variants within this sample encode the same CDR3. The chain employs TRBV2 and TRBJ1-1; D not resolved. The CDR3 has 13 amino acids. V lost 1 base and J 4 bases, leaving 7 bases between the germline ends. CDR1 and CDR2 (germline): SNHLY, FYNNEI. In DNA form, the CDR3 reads TGTGCCAGCAGTGAAGGAATAGGCACTGAAGCTTTCTTT. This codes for CASSEGIGTEAFF.

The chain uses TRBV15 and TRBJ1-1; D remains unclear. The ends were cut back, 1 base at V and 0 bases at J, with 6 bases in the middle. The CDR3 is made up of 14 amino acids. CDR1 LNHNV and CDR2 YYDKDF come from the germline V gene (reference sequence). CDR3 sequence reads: CATSRGILNTEAFF. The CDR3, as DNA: TGTGCCACCAGCAGAGGAATCCTGAACACTGAAGCTTTCTTT.